The 5 T cell receptor beta chains listed next were all sequenced from one sample in a study of T cell repertoires in cytomegalovirus infection. Via MiXCR, TCRdb re-called the reads, giving one row per CDR3 protein. The sample has around 180,000 distinct CDR3 sequences, about 30% seen once; the top ten hold approximately 31%. Sequencing input: PBMCs. The receptors were gathered from a human donor in good health (CMV status not recorded). Some clones in this sample may be carry-over from other donors' samples.

This clonotype has a handful of counts. The V gene is TRBV6-4, the J gene TRBJ2-3; TRBD1 matches 8 bases. Trimming took 6 bases from V and 1 from J; bases not matched to a gene: 3. This CDR3 contains 14 residues. Germline-derived CDR1 and CDR2 are MRHNA and SNTAGT. CDR3 region: CASSPTGGTDTQYF. Here the CDR3 DNA reads TGTGCCAGCAGCCCGACAGGGGGCACAGATACGCAGTATTTT.

This rearrangement joins TRBV5-1 to TRBJ1-1; no reliable D call. V was clipped by 0 bases and J by 5 bases, with 5 bases between them. CDR3 length equals 12 residues. Germline V CDR1 and CDR2: SGHRS, YFSETQ. The CDR3 region is CASSLADTEAFF. The CDR3 DNA is TGCGCCAGCAGCTTGGCAGATACTGAAGCTTTCTTT.

Only a few counts were recorded for this clonotype. The chain uses TRBV7-3 and TRBJ2-1; 7 bases line up with TRBD2. CDR1 is SGHTA, CDR2 FQGTGA, per germline. The CDR3 length is 15 residues. After removal of 5 bases from V and 0 bases from J, the junction contained 4 bases not matched to a gene. The CDR3 protein is CASSVQRGSYNEQFF. CDR3 DNA sequence: TGTGCCAGCAGCGTTCAGCGGGGCTCCTACAATGAGCAGTTCTTC.

The rearrangement uses TRBV20-1 and TRBJ2-1; 11 bases are shared with TRBD2. This CDR3 comprises 13 residues. V dropped 5 bases and J dropped 8; count of bases not matched to a gene: 5. The germline gives CDR1 DFQATT, CDR2 SNEGSKA (reference sequence). CDR3 nucleotides: TGCAGTGCTCCCAGACTAGCGGGGTATGAGCAGTTCTTC. This encodes CSAPRLAGYEQFF.

The chain links TRBV29-1 to TRBJ2-2; TRBD1 aligns across 8 bases. The germline CDR1 and CDR2 sequences are SQVTM and ANQGSEA. Trimming at V came to 1 base and at J to 4 bases, leaving 20 bases not matched to a gene. This CDR3 has 20 amino acids. The CDR3 DNA reads TGCAGCGTTGAAGCTTGCCCCACGACAGGGGCCGACTTGAGCACCGGGGAGCTGTTTTTT. It specifies CSVEACPTTGADLSTGELFF.